This entry lists 29 T cell receptor beta chains sequenced from one sample in a study of HIV-infected patients and healthy controls. TCRdb redid the calling of the 5' RACE reads with MiXCR, one entry per CDR3 protein. The table records around 58,000 distinct CDR3 sequences, 19% of them present only once. Sequenced input: CD4+ T cells from blood. Receptor source: a human donor in good health.

This chain joins TRBV29-1 and TRBJ2-3, with 12 bases identical to TRBD2. The CDR3 is 14 residues long. The junction had 5 bases not matched to a gene; V was cut back by 7 bases and J by 3 bases. Looked up from germline, CDR1 is SQVTM and CDR2 is ANQGSEA. The CDR3 nucleotides read TGCAGCGCCCGGACTAGCGGGATGACAGATACGCAGTATTTT. Encoded protein: CSARTSGMTDTQYF.

This clonotype was recorded a few times. Compared with germline, one end of the junction differs, possibly owing to a read error. Here the CDR3 DNA reads TGTGCCAGCAGTTTAGCTACGGGACTAGCAAGACGCAATGAGCAGTTCTTC. It specifies CASSLATGLARRNEQFF. This rearrangement joins TRBV11-1 to TRBJ2-1; 9 bases are a match to TRBD2. CDR3 size: 17 residues. Germline lookup yields CDR1 SGHAT and CDR2 FQDESV (reference sequence).

This clonotype was seen only a few times. The rearrangement joins TRBV6-2 or TRBV6-3 to TRBJ1-2, with D unresolved. The germline V and J ends were trimmed by 7 bases and 5 bases, with 17 bases remaining between them. Looked up from germline, CDR1 is MNHEY and CDR2 is SVGEGT. This CDR3 spans 14 amino acids. The DNA for the CDR3 is TGTGCCAGCACCTACGCCGGGAAAATTTATGGCTACACCTTC. It is translated as CASTYAGKIYGYTF.

This clonotype was observed a single time. The DNA of the CDR3 is TGTGCCAGTAGTATGATCATATCCGGGACAAAATATGGCTACACCTTC. This gives the protein CASSMIISGTKYGYTF. The chain links TRBV19 to TRBJ1-2, with D possibly TRBD1 on 6 matching bases. Trimming left V 3 bases short and J 5 bases short, with 19 bases between. From germline, CDR1 is LNHDA and CDR2 SQIVND (reference sequence). The CDR3 has 16 amino acids.

The chain employs TRBV12-3 or TRBV12-4 and TRBJ1-5, with no clear D. CDR3 size: 13 residues. V lost 7 bases to trimming and J lost 7 bases, with 14 bases between them. The CDR3 protein is CASTPRPNQPQHF. CDR3 bases: TGTGCCAGCACTCCCCGGCCCAACCAGCCCCAGCATTTT.

This clonotype was recorded many times. The chain recombines TRBV5-1 with TRBJ2-1; unclear D gene. Trimming cost V 7 bases and J 5 bases, with 22 bases left between them. CDR3 size: 16 residues. CDR1 and CDR2 from the germline V gene are SGHRS and YFSETQ. The CDR3 DNA is TGCGCCAGCTCCCAGCCGTTGAGGACCGCGAACAATGAGCAGTTCTTC. Translating gives CASSQPLRTANNEQFF.

This clonotype was found once. The rearrangement links TRBV25-1 to TRBJ1-4, with TRBD1 matching 7 bases. This CDR3 comprises 17 residues. V dropped 3 bases and J dropped 8; count of bases not matched to a gene: 15. Per germline, CDR1 MGHDK and CDR2 SYGVNS. The CDR3 coding sequence is TGTGCCAGCAGTGAGTCTCTCGGGAACAGGGGTAACGAAAAACTGTTTTTT. Protein: CASSESLGNRGNEKLFF.

This clonotype was detected many times. The gene calls are TRBV5-1 and TRBJ1-3; 7 positions match TRBD1. With 5 bases clipped from V and 4 bases from J, the junction kept 3 bases outside the gene matches. The CDR3 has 13 amino acids. The germline V gene has CDR1 SGHRS and CDR2 YFSETQ. CDR3 bases: TGCGCCAGCAGTCGGGACAGCGGAAACACCATATATTTT. Encoded protein: CASSRDSGNTIYF.

This clonotype was detected a few times. The chain carries TRBV20-1 and TRBJ1-1; no clear D gene. The CDR3 has 15 residues. CDR1 is DFQATT and CDR2 is SNEGSKA in the germline V gene (reference sequence). Trimming took off 2 bases at V and 1 base at J, with 14 bases between the two ends. The CDR3 sequence is CSARRRVLENTEAFF. The CDR3 DNA sequence: TGCAGTGCTAGAAGGCGGGTTCTTGAGAACACTGAAGCTTTCTTT.

This clonotype was observed a handful of times. The chain couples TRBV7-9 to TRBJ2-1; D uncertain. This CDR3 contains 14 residues. V was trimmed by 0 bases and J by 1 base, leaving 4 bases between them. Germline CDR1 and CDR2: SEHNR and FQNEAQ (reference sequence). CDR3 in DNA: TGTGCCAGCAGCTTAGCGGGGTCCTACAATGAGCAGTTCTTC. This sequence encodes CASSLAGSYNEQFF.

The chain combines TRBV6-6 with TRBJ1-4; no clear D gene. This CDR3 spans 13 amino acids. Trimming took off 7 bases at V and 7 bases at J, with 13 bases between the two ends. Germline assignment: CDR1 MNHNY and CDR2 SVGAGI (reference sequence). CDR3 DNA sequence: TGTGCCAGCACCACAGTGACCGTTGAAAAACTGTTTTTT. It specifies CASTTVTVEKLFF.

Only a few counts were recorded for this clonotype. The rearrangement uses TRBV14 and TRBJ2-7; D possibly uses TRBD1 or TRBD2 (5 bases each). Trimming cost V 7 bases and J 5 bases, with 15 bases left between them. The CDR3 totals 13 residues. CDR1 and CDR2 from the germline V gene are SGHDN and FVKESK. CDR3 bases: TGTGCCAGCAACCCCGGGACCTTCCACGAGCAGTACTTC. Its translation: CASNPGTFHEQYF.

The rearrangement joins TRBV28 to TRBJ2-7, with D perhaps TRBD1 or TRBD2 (5 bases each). CDR1 is MDHEN, CDR2 SYDVKM, per germline. Trimming pared 10 bases from V and 3 bases from J, leaving 16 bases between. The CDR3 spans 13 residues. CDR3 nucleotides: TGTGCCACCGAATCCGGGACGGACTACGAGCAGTACTTC. Translation: CATESGTDYEQYF. Full variable domain (remainder filled in from reference TRBV28 and TRBJ2-7): DVKVTQSSRYLVKRTGEKVFLECVQDMDHENMFWYRQDPGLGLRLIYFSYDVKMKEKGDIPEGYSVSREKKERFSLILESASTNQTSMYLCATESGTDYEQYFGPGTRLTVT.

This chain links TRBV6-5 with TRBJ1-2; possible D gene TRBD1, 5 bases. This CDR3 has 13 residues. The V and J ends lost 7 bases and 5 bases respectively, with 14 bases between them. Germline loops: CDR1 MNHEY, CDR2 SVGAGI. The DNA of the CDR3 is TGTGCCAGCATGACAGATACAGGTTATGGCTACACCTTC. Translation gives CASMTDTGYGYTF.

V usage is TRBV24-1 and J usage is TRBJ2-2, with 7 bases aligning to TRBD2. V shed 3 bases and J 6 bases; nucleotides not matched to a gene: 15. The germline V gene encodes CDR1 KGHDR and CDR2 SFDVKD. The CDR3 spans 18 residues. CDR3 loop: CATSDPSLGRALSGELFF. For the CDR3, the DNA is TGTGCCACCAGTGATCCTTCGTTGGGGAGGGCCCTCTCCGGGGAGCTGTTTTTT.

V usage is TRBV9 and J usage is TRBJ2-2, with a weak D call TRBD1 (5 bases). The germline V gene encodes CDR1 SGDLS and CDR2 YYNGEE. This CDR3 has 14 residues. V lost 1 base, J lost 6 bases, and 10 bases lay in between. The CDR3 here is CASSVRQGAGELFF. The CDR3 DNA is TGTGCCAGCAGCGTACGGCAGGGCGCCGGGGAGCTGTTTTTT.

The sample holds many counts of this clonotype. V usage is TRBV9 and J usage is TRBJ1-4; D gene ambiguous. V shed 0 bases and J shed 2 bases, with 5 bases lying between them. The CDR3 length is 14 residues. Per the germline V gene, CDR1 is SGDLS and CDR2 is YYNGEE. The CDR3 bases are TGTGCCAGCAGCGTAGAGGTGACTAATGAAAAACTGTTTTTT. Protein: CASSVEVTNEKLFF.

V usage is TRBV23-1 and J usage is TRBJ2-7, with a tentative D call TRBD1 (6 bases). TRBV23-1 is labeled an ORF, and its function is uncertain. The CDR3 has 14 residues. V was pared by 8 bases and J by 3 bases, with 17 bases between. CDR3 region: CASPPGQVIYEQYF. For the CDR3, the DNA is TGCGCCAGCCCCCCGGGACAAGTTATCTACGAGCAGTACTTC.

The chain recombines TRBV12-5 with TRBJ1-2, with 10 bases lining up with TRBD1. The ends lost 6 bases at V and 8 bases at J; junction bases unmatched: 6. The germline V gene encodes CDR1 LGHNT and CDR2 FRNRAP. The CDR3 runs to 13 residues. The DNA of the CDR3 is TGTGCTAGTGGCTCCCGGGACAGGGGCGGCTACACCTTC. Translation gives CASGSRDRGGYTF.

The rearrangement joins TRBV3-1 to TRBJ2-5; no clear D gene. The germline CDR1 and CDR2 sequences are LGHDT and YNNKEL (reference sequence). V was pared by 1 base and J by 3 bases, with 3 bases between. The length of the CDR3 is 12 residues. The CDR3 loop reads CASSQAKETQYF. In nucleotides, the CDR3 is TGTGCCAGCAGCCAAGCGAAAGAGACCCAGTACTTC.

The gene calls are TRBV27 and TRBJ1-2, with 7 bases lining up with TRBD1. The germline gives CDR1 MNHEY, CDR2 SMNVEV (reference sequence). V lost 0 bases and J lost 4; bases outside the gene matches: 8. This CDR3 spans 16 amino acids. CDR3 nucleotide sequence: TGTGCCAGCAGTTTATCCCCCAGACAGGGTGGCTATGGCTACACCTTC. Protein sequence: CASSLSPRQGGYGYTF.

This clonotype was seen only a few times. CDR3 in DNA: TGTGCCAGCGCGGAGTCCTTCCCCACTGAAGCTTTCTTT. Amino acid sequence: CASAESFPTEAFF. V usage is TRBV6-1 and J usage is TRBJ1-1; no firm D call. The CDR3 covers 13 residues. Trimming took off 8 bases at V and 4 bases at J, with 14 bases between the two ends. Per the germline V gene, CDR1 is MNHNS and CDR2 is SASEGT.

The rearrangement uses TRBV7-2 and TRBJ1-3; unclear D gene. Trimming took off 1 base at V and 0 bases at J, with 7 bases between the two ends. The CDR3 is 15 amino acids. Germline V gene lookup returns CDR1 SGHTA and CDR2 FQGNSA. CDR3 amino acids: CASSLDVSSGNTIYF. In DNA, the CDR3 is TGTGCCAGCAGCTTAGATGTTAGCTCTGGAAACACCATATATTTT. The variable domain in full, completed from reference TRBV7-2 and TRBJ1-3, reads GAGVSQSPSNKVTEKGKDVELRCDPISGHTALYWYRQSLGQGLEFLIYFQGNSAPDKSGLPSDRFSAERTGGSVSTLTIQRTQQEDSAVYLCASSLDVSSGNTIYFGEGSWLTVV.

This clonotype was counted only a few times. The chain is built from TRBV3-1 and TRBJ1-3; a possible D gene is TRBD1 (6 bases). The CDR3 consists of 16 residues. Germline lookup yields CDR1 LGHDT and CDR2 YNNKEL (reference sequence). V lost 1 base, J lost 4 bases, and 14 bases lay in between. The CDR3 spells CASSQAPQGSGNTIYF. CDR3 DNA: TGTGCCAGCAGCCAAGCCCCACAGGGCTCCGGAAACACCATATATTTT.

The J gene is TRBJ2-1, the V gene TRBV6-2 or TRBV6-3, with a possible D match to TRBD2 (5 bases). The CDR3 is 13 amino acids. V was pared by 2 bases and J by 6 bases, with 8 bases between. Germline lookup yields CDR1 MNHEY and CDR2 SVGEGT. The DNA for the CDR3 is TGTGCCAGCAGTTACCGGGATTCCAATGAGCAGTTCTTC. Encoded protein: CASSYRDSNEQFF.

This clonotype has just a few counts. CDR3 sequence (DNA): TGCAGTGCTAACTTGGACCTAAGCCAATATTTT. This sequence encodes CSANLDLSQYF. The chain carries TRBV20-1 and TRBJ2-3; no clear D. Trimming pared 4 bases from V and 15 bases from J, leaving 17 bases between. Germline V gene lookup returns CDR1 DFQATT and CDR2 SNEGSKA (reference sequence). The CDR3 sequence is 11 residues long.

V gene TRBV11-2 combines with J gene TRBJ1-1; D not resolved. The CDR3 extends over 16 amino acids. V lost 4 bases and J 1 base, leaving 16 bases between the germline ends. Germline V gene data show CDR1 as SGHAT and CDR2 as FQNNGV. This CDR3 reads CASSSGSRSKNTEAFF. In DNA, the CDR3 is TGTGCCAGCAGCTCTGGTAGCCGGTCCAAGAACACTGAAGCTTTCTTT.

There are a few counts of this clonotype. V usage is TRBV20-1 and J usage is TRBJ2-5, with a tentative D call TRBD2 (6 bases). The CDR3 loop spans 15 amino acids. Trimming removed 3 bases at V and 5 bases at J, with 19 bases between. Germline V gene sequence: CDR1 DFQATT, CDR2 SNEGSKA (reference sequence). The CDR3 DNA reads TGCAGTGCTAGGCGCCAGGGAGGATTTCAGGAGACCCAGTACTTC. This sequence encodes CSARRQGGFQETQYF.

This clonotype was found many times. The chain is built from TRBV6-6 and TRBJ1-5, with TRBD1 as a possible D gene (5 bases). Germline assignment: CDR1 MNHNY and CDR2 SVGAGI (reference sequence). Between the trimmed V and J ends, which lost 6 bases and 7 bases, there was a span of 10 bases. This CDR3 comprises 12 residues. In DNA, the CDR3 is TGTGCCAGCAGAGAGGGGAACCAGCCCCAGCATTTT. Residues: CASREGNQPQHF.